This TCR beta chain was retrieved from a study of Graves' ophthalmopathy and Graves' hyperthyroidism. In the study overall: The study drew peripheral blood at initial diagnosis, before any treatment. Overall study findings and caveats: Detected in blood as well were most expanded thyroid clonotypes with frequency above 0.001.

The authors amplified TCR beta CDR3 regions from RNA transcripts. RT-PCR was first run with HTBI primers, then multiplex PCR in a second round. One entry per CDR3 protein results from TCRdb running MiXCR on the multiplex PCR reads. Among hundreds of thousands of distinct CDR3 sequences listed, 35% to 50% were seen once. CDR1 is DFQATT, CDR2 SNEGSKA, per germline (reference sequence). The CDR3 length equals 9 residues, ends included. A note on this clonotype: The antigen is not known. The conserved phenylalanine or tryptophan normally closing the CDR3 is absent here, so this likely arose from a read error. No DNA is shown, since the ends of the CDR3 on it are uncertain; the CDR3 is the one TCRdb lists.

The V and J genes are TRBV20-1 and TRBJ1-6. Sequenced material: peripheral blood. The source is an adult man with Graves' ophthalmopathy. The chain's CDR3 is CSAREPGDY.